The rows below give T cell receptor beta chains drawn from one sample of a study of siplizumab effects on memory and regulatory T cells. The method was immunoSEQ multiplex PCR; TCRdb's version includes in-frame clones alone and lacks a portion of them. Of roughly 80,000 clones listed, approximately 86% are singletons. Sequencing used Tregs sorted from blood. Receptor source: a human donor in good health. The CDR3 runs from the conserved cysteine through the conserved F or W. A D gene is named only where the DNA matches it firmly. Size is omitted from some rows. Given values are once, few, many or a class for expanded clones.

CDR3 length | clone size | J gene | V gene | D gene | CDR3 DNA | CDR3 protein
14 | few | TRBJ1-4 | TRBV5-1 | . | TGCGCCAGCAGCACGGCCGACCGAGGAGAAAAACTGTTTTTT | CASSTADRGEKLFF
14 | once | TRBJ1-2 | TRBV2 | . | TGTGCCAGCAGTCTAGCGACTGGAGCCCACGGCTACACCTTC | CASSLATGAHGYTF
15 | . | TRBJ1-2 | TRBV5-4 | . | TGTGCCAGCAGCCCCGACCAGCCAGGGCTCTATGGCTACACCTTC | CASSPDQPGLYGYTF
15 | . | TRBJ2-5 | TRBV14 | . | TGTGCCAGCAGCCAGGACTATAGGGGCTTTGAGACCCAGTACTTC | CASSQDYRGFETQYF
15 | . | TRBJ1-1 | TRBV19 | TRBD1 | TGTGCCAGTAGTATCCGGGACAGGACGAACACTGAAGCTTTCTTT | CASSIRDRTNTEAFF
14 | . | TRBJ2-3 | TRBV6-6 | . | TGTGCCAGCAGTTACTCCGGCGGGGCAGATACGCAGTATTTT | CASSYSGGADTQYF
15 | . | TRBJ1-2 | TRBV4-3 | TRBD1 | TGCGCCAGCAGCCAAGAATTCGGACAGGGCTATGGCTACACCTTC | CASSQEFGQGYGYTF
18 | . | TRBJ1-2 | TRBV19 | TRBD1 | TGTGCCAGTAGTATAGACAAAGGGGGCCTACAGGGCTACTATGGCTACACCTTC | CASSIDKGGLQGYYGYTF
15 | . | TRBJ2-7 | TRBV23-1 | TRBD1 | TGCGCCAGCAGTCAACCGGGACAGGGGGCGTACGAGCAGTACTTC | CASSQPGQGAYEQYF
13 | once | TRBJ1-6 | TRBV19 | . | TGTGCCAGTAGCACTGACCCCATTTCGACCCTCCACTTT | CASSTDPISTLHF
15 | once | TRBJ2-7 | TRBV7-3 | TRBD2 | TGTGCCAGCAGCTTAACTAGCGGGGGCTCCTACGAGCAGTACTTC | CASSLTSGGSYEQYF
17 | . | TRBJ1-3 | TRBV5-3 | . | TGTGCCAGAAGCTTGGGTCAGGGGAACTTACCTGGAAACACCATATATTTT | CARSLGQGNLPGNTIYF
12 | once | TRBJ2-7 | TRBV18 | TRBD1 | TGTGCCAGCTCCCCAGGGGGCTACGAGCAGTACTTC | CASSPGGYEQYF
13 | few | TRBJ2-1 | TRBV15 | . | TGTGCCACCAGCAAAAATACGTTCGTAGGGCAGTTCTTC | CATSKNTFVGQFF